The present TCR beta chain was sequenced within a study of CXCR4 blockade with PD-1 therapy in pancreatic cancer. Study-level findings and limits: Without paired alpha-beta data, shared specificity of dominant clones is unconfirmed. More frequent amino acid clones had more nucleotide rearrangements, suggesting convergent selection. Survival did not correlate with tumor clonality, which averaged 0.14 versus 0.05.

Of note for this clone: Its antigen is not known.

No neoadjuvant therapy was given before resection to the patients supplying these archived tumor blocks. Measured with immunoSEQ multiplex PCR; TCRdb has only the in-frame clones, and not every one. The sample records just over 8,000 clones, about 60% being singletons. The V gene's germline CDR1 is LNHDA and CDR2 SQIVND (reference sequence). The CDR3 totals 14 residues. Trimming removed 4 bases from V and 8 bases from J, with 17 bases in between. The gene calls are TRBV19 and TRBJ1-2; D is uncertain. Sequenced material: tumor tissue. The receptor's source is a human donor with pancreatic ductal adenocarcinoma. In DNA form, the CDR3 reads TGTGCCAGTAGTAATCTCATTTACGGTTTGGGCTACACCTTC. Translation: CASSNLIYGLGYTF.